These 13 T cell receptor beta chains were sequenced from one sample in a study of blood T cells in healthy people across ages. Using a J-beta primer mix together with a sample-barcoded 5' primer, a second PCR was run for 7 to 11 cycles. TCRdb processed the 5' RACE reads anew with MiXCR; each CDR3 protein has one entry. Of hundreds of thousands of distinct CDR3 sequences in the sample, about 48% were seen once. The sequencing input was blood. All receptors derive from a young man in good health.

V usage is TRBV7-2 and J usage is TRBJ2-5, with 10 nucleotides matching TRBD2. This CDR3 region has 15 residues. V lost 3 bases to trimming and J lost 4 bases; unmatched junction nucleotides: 5. Germline-derived CDR1 and CDR2 are SGHTA and FQGNSA. CDR3 coding DNA: TGTGCCAGCAGCTTTAGCGGGGGGTGGGGAGAGACCCAGTACTTC. Translated, it gives CASSFSGGWGETQYF.

A word on this clonotype: This may be a read error: a much more frequent sequence differs by one nucleotide. The rearrangement uses TRBV7-8 and TRBJ2-1; D not resolved. The J call may be wrong; the DNA end is better matched by TRBJ2-7. Germline V lookup: CDR1 SGHVS, CDR2 FQNEAQ. This CDR3 has 13 amino acids. The CDR3 sequence is CASSTVSYNEQYF. The CDR3 DNA is TGTGCCAGCAGCACTGTTTCCTACAATGAGCAGTACTTC.

The rearrangement uses TRBV20-1 and TRBJ2-7, with 9 bases identical to TRBD2. The V segment lost 0 bases and the J segment 2 bases; nucleotides outside the gene matches: 5. The CDR3 spans 15 residues. Germline values: CDR1 DFQATT, CDR2 SNEGSKA (reference sequence). The DNA of the CDR3 is TGCAGTGCTAGAGATGTGGGCGGGGGGGCCTACGAGCAGTACTTC. This sequence encodes CSARDVGGGAYEQYF.

The chain combines TRBV2 with TRBJ2-7; D possibly corresponds to TRBD2 (7 bases). This CDR3 region has 14 residues. Trimming pared 5 bases from V and 2 bases from J, leaving 13 bases between. Germline loops: CDR1 SNHLY, CDR2 FYNNEI. DNA for the CDR3: TGTGCCAGCAGTAAGGGAGGGGGACCCTACGAGCAGTACTTC. As protein: CASSKGGGPYEQYF.

This clonotype turned up a few times. The chain links TRBV12-3 or TRBV12-4 to TRBJ2-7, with 9 bases fitting TRBD2. TRBJ2-5 explains the end of the DNA better; the J call may be wrong. The CDR3 is 17 residues long. The CDR3, as DNA: TGTGCCAGCAGTTTAATACGGCTAGCGGGGTTCCAAGAGACCCAGTACTTC. Its protein is CASSLIRLAGFQETQYF.

This clonotype was counted only a few times. J is TRBJ2-7 and V is TRBV7-9, with 9 positions matching TRBD1. The ends lost 5 bases at V and 5 bases at J; junction bases unmatched: 7. Germline assignment: CDR1 SEHNR and CDR2 FQNEAQ (reference sequence). This CDR3 spans 14 amino acids. CDR3 DNA sequence: TGTGCCAGCAGCAACCGGGACAGGGCTGACGAGCAGTACTTC. Translation: CASSNRDRADEQYF.

In its sample, this clonotype was seen a few times. The rearrangement links TRBV2 to TRBJ2-7; D is unresolved. The CDR3 has 12 residues. Germline CDR1 and CDR2: SNHLY and FYNNEI. V was pared by 8 bases and J by 4 bases, with 12 bases between. CDR3 residues: CASCRNYYEQYF. CDR3 in DNA: TGTGCCAGCTGCAGAAATTATTACGAGCAGTACTTC.

V usage is TRBV29-1 and J usage is TRBJ2-1, with 9 bases that match TRBD1. CDR3 length: 13 residues. Per the germline V gene, CDR1 is SQVTM and CDR2 is ANQGSEA. After removal of 6 bases from V and 5 bases from J, the junction contained 5 bases not matched to a gene. CDR3 sequence reads: CSVGRTGDNEQFF. DNA of the CDR3: TGCAGCGTCGGACGGACAGGGGACAATGAGCAGTTCTTC.

The chain uses TRBV6-5 and TRBJ2-7; 12 nucleotides agree with TRBD2. CDR1 MNHEY and CDR2 SVGAGI come from the germline V gene. V gave up 2 bases and J gave up 4 bases; unmatched junction bases: 12. The CDR3 runs 18 residues. CDR3 sequence (DNA): TGTGCCAGCAGTTACGCCGCAACTAGCGGGGGGATTCCTTACGAGCAGTACTTC. Translation gives CASSYAATSGGIPYEQYF.

The V and J genes are TRBV6-2 or TRBV6-3 and TRBJ2-1, with TRBD2 matching 11 bases. The length of the CDR3 is 15 residues. CDR1 is MNHEY and CDR2 is SVGEGT in the germline V gene. V gave up 6 bases and J gave up 9 bases; unmatched junction bases: 10. DNA of the CDR3: TGTGCCAGCAGCCTAGCGGGGGGACCCGCCAGTGAGCAGTTCTTC. Its protein is CASSLAGGPASEQFF.

V is TRBV6-2 or TRBV6-3 and J is TRBJ2-2; 8 bases are shared with TRBD1. V lost 6 bases, J lost 4 bases, and 7 bases stayed unmatched. The germline V gene has CDR1 MNHEY and CDR2 SVGEGT. The CDR3 totals 15 residues. The CDR3 sequence: CASRRTGIGTGELFF. CDR3 bases: TGTGCCAGCAGACGGACAGGGATCGGCACCGGGGAGCTGTTTTTT.

This clonotype was observed a handful of times. This chain links TRBV4-1 with TRBJ2-3; a possible D gene is TRBD1 (6 bases). This CDR3 contains 18 residues. Per the germline V gene, CDR1 is MGHRA and CDR2 is YSYEKL. Trimming took 3 bases from V and 0 from J, leaving 19 bases between them. In nucleotides, the CDR3 is TGCGCCAGCAGCCATCTAACACAGGGCTATGGAAGCACAGATACGCAGTATTTT. Translating it yields CASSHLTQGYGSTDTQYF.

A note on this clonotype: The junction shows a germline mismatch at one end, possibly a read error. The chain recombines TRBV5-4 with TRBJ2-7, with D possibly being TRBD2 (5 bases). Germline assignment: CDR1 SGHNT and CDR2 YYREEE (reference sequence). The CDR3 loop spans 17 amino acids. This CDR3 is CACSTRYADGDFLKEYF. The CDR3 region has the DNA TGTGCCTGCAGCACCAGGTACGCGGACGGGGATTTTCTAAAGGAGTACTTC.